This TCR beta chain was sequenced during a study of blood T cell repertoires in COVID-19. For the study at large: COVID-19 samples, acute and convalescent, were from the United States, Italy and Spain. T cells, B-cell-depleted T cells, or PBMCs provided the cDNA or gDNA that served as material.

Sequencing used immunoSEQ multiplex PCR; TCRdb keeps in-frame clones, though not all of them. This sample has about 360,000 clones, with about 87% found just once. The CDR3 consists of 22 residues. The rearrangement joins TRBV21-1 to TRBJ2-7; the table's TRBD1 call for D was not verified on the DNA. TRBV21-1 counts as a pseudogene. The receptor was derived from a human donor in a cohort sampled during active COVID-19. Material: peripheral blood. The CDR3 region is CASSKGRTGGVDEPTPAYEQYF. The CDR3 nucleotides read TGTGCCAGCAGCAAAGGTAGGACAGGGGGCGTGGACGAACCCACCCCTGCCTACGAGCAGTACTTC.